The clone carrying this TCR beta chain is deemed medium-sized. Antigen unknown. TCRdb fed the RT-PCR reads into MiXCR, producing one record per CDR3 protein. The sample contains 450,000 to 700,000 distinct CDR3 sequences, 12% to 15% of which appear only once. These data belong to a study of response to subunit inactivated influenza vaccine. Overall study findings and caveats: T cells newly recruited by each seasonal influenza vaccination are few, the authors suggested.

This CDR3 has 14 amino acids. V was clipped by 6 bases and J by 0 bases, with 9 bases between them. The sequence was collected from a man over 45 who received an inactivated influenza vaccine. The gene calls are TRBV12-3 or TRBV12-4 and TRBJ1-5; D not certain. The material sequenced was PBMCs from blood, taken 11 to 12 days after vaccination. CDR3: CASSINYSNQPQHF. CDR3 in DNA: TGTGCCAGCAGCATCAATTATAGCAATCAGCCCCAGCATTTT.